This TCR beta chain derives from a study of T cells expressing NK-cell markers. Study-level background: Repertoires of TCR beta were obtained from T cells sorted as CD3+CD56+NKG2C+, CD3+CD56+NKG2C- and CD3+CD56-NKG2C+. Findings and limits, study-wide: The same clonotypes also predominated in the CD3+CD56-NKG2C+ fraction of several donors.

To note about this clonotype: The antigen is not known.

UMI-tagged 5'RACE template switching yielded the TCR beta cDNA. TCRdb re-called the 5' RACE reads and catalogs CDR3 proteins one per entry, DNA excluded. The sample table sets out 400,000 to 550,000 distinct CDR3 sequences. Germline V gene lookup returns CDR1 SGHRS and CDR2 YFSETQ. The CDR3 contains 16 residues. Sequencing input: blood T cells: a sorted CD56 or NKG2C T cell subset, CD4+ or CD8+ T cells, or bulk PBMC T cells (not recorded which). The chain combines TRBV5-1 with TRBJ2-3. This TCR was sampled from a woman aged 18 to 75 in good health. This chain's CDR3 is CASSLAGGLAEDTQYF.